Presented here are 5 T cell receptor beta chains from one specimen sequenced in a study of beta chain features in type 1 diabetes (dated by TCRdb to 2016 to 2019). The protocol used for the library was the immunoSEQ multiplex PCR assay. The entire isolated RNA was reverse transcribed using the High Capacity cDNA Reverse Transcription Kit, and thus expressed TCRB transcripts were sequenced. TCRdb's version of the immuneACCESS table is confined to in-frame rearrangements and falls short of the full clone set. An unresolved V gene accounts for under half of the shortfall where checked; the remainder is of unknown origin. This sample holds about 620,000 clones; 15% to 18% were observed only once. Clones ranked in the top ten supply about 0.086% of the sample. The sample comprised naive CD4+ T cells from blood. This specimen's cell subset or site label, interpreted: true naive CD4+ T cells. These receptors were obtained from a man between 18 and 29 years old in good health.

This clone occurred a few times. This chain connects TRBV9 to TRBJ2-3; 7 bases match TRBD1. The CDR3 sequence is 15 residues long. Looked up from germline, CDR1 is SGDLS and CDR2 is YYNGEE. With 3 bases clipped from V and 2 bases from J, the junction kept 6 bases outside the gene matches. The CDR3 is CASSDPQGFTDTQYF. CDR3 DNA sequence: TGTGCCAGCAGCGACCCACAGGGGTTCACAGATACGCAGTATTTT.

The rearrangement uses TRBV4-1 and TRBJ2-2; D gene uncertain. Trimming removed 1 base from V and 2 bases from J, with 11 bases in between. Germline CDR1 and CDR2: MGHRA and YSYEKL. The length of the CDR3 is 16 residues. The CDR3 nucleotides read TGCGCCAGCAGCCAAGTCGATATATCTAACACCGGGGAGCTGTTTTTT. Its protein product is CASSQVDISNTGELFF.

This clone was seen a handful of times. This chain connects TRBV30 to TRBJ2-5; TRBD1 is a possible D gene (5 bases). V shed 0 bases and J shed 5 bases, with 10 bases lying between them. Germline V lookup: CDR1 GTSNPN, CDR2 SVGIG (reference sequence). CDR3 length: 13 amino acids. The CDR3 loop reads CAWSVQGYETQYF. In DNA form, the CDR3 reads TGTGCCTGGAGTGTCCAGGGCTACGAGACCCAGTACTTC.

This clone has only a few counts. The chain joins TRBV4-1 to TRBJ2-1; D gene uncertain. This CDR3 region has 14 residues. V was cut by 0 bases and J by 5 bases, with 8 bases left in between. Germline V gene sequence: CDR1 MGHRA, CDR2 YSYEKL. The CDR3 DNA reads TGCGCCAGCAGCCAAGAACGTACTAACAATGAGCAGTTCTTC. Translating gives CASSQERTNNEQFF.

This clone has only a few counts. This sequence joins TRBV7-2 and TRBJ1-2; D perhaps matches TRBD1 (6 bases). The germline V gene encodes CDR1 SGHTA and CDR2 FQGNSA. V was pared by 5 bases and J by 8 bases, with 18 bases between. The CDR3 consists of 14 residues. This chain's CDR3 is CASSPTGSLGGYTF. In DNA, the CDR3 is TGTGCCAGCAGCCCAACAGGGAGTTTGGGAGGCTACACCTTC.